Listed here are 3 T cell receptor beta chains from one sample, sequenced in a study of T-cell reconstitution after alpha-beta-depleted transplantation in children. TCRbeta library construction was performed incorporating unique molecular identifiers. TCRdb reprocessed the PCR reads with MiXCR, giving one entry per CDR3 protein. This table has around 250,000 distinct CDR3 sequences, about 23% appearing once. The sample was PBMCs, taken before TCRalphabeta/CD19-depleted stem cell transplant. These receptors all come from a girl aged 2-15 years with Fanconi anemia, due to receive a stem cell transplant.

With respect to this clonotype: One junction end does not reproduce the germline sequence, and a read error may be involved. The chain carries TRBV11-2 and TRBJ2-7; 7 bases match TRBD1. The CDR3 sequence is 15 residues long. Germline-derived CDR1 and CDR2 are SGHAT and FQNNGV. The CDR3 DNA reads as TGTGCCAGCAGCTCCCTGACAGGGACCAAGTACGAGCAGTGCTTC. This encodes CASSSLTGTKYEQCF.

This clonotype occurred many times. The CDR3 is CASSYGTSLVSYNEQFF. The CDR3 bases are TGTGCCAGCAGCTATGGGACTAGTTTGGTCTCCTACAATGAGCAGTTCTTC. This rearrangement joins TRBV7-2 to TRBJ2-1; 8 nucleotides agree with TRBD2. Germline CDR1 is SGHTA and CDR2 is FQGNSA. CDR3 length equals 17 residues. V lost 4 bases to trimming and J lost 0 bases; unmatched junction nucleotides: 8.

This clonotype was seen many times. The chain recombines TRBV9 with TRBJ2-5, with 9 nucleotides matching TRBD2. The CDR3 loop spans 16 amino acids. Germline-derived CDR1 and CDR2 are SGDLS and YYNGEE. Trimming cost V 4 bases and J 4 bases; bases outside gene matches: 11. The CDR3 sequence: CASSPQTSGGLETQYF. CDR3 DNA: TGTGCCAGCAGCCCACAGACTAGCGGAGGATTAGAGACCCAGTACTTC.